This T cell receptor (beta chain) was sequenced for a study of cytomegalovirus exposure and HLA in healthy donors. Study background: A data release that came early held roughly 80 million unique TCRs from HLA-typed donors.

The primer mix had 60 Vbeta and 13 Jbeta primers. The table came from immunoSEQ multiplex PCR; TCRdb's copy has only in-frame clones and leaves some out. Of approximately 180,000 clones in the sample, approximately 80% are singletons; the top ten hold approximately 5%. Sequenced sample: PBMCs. The sequence came from a woman between 18 and 29 years old in good health and CMV-seropositive.

The CDR3 loop is CASGLRSNIQYF. The CDR3, as DNA: TGTGCCAGCGGACTACGATCGAACATTCAGTACTTC. The chain combines TRBV2 with TRBJ2-4; perhaps TRBD2 as D (6 bases). In germline, CDR1 is SNHLY, CDR2 FYNNEI. The CDR3 extends over 12 amino acids. The ends were cut back, 8 bases at V and 7 bases at J, with 12 bases in the middle.